This T cell receptor (beta chain) was found in a study of shared clonotypes between healthy human individuals. Study results and caveats: Generation probabilities of non-shared clonotypes were lower (relative to those shared by all four donors).

Selected positively for CCR7 and CD45RO-negative, naive CD8 cells excluded terminally differentiated effector memory CD45RA+ cells. V gave up 6 bases and J gave up 0 bases, with 15 bases separating them. Germline-derived CDR1 and CDR2 are MDHEN and SYDVKM. The CDR3 extends over 16 amino acids. Concerning this clone: Its specificity is not known.

The repertoire was sequenced with immunoSEQ multiplex PCR; TCRdb's copy has only in-frame clones and lacks some. The repertoire holds roughly 2.1 million clones, 85% to 95% seen once, with roughly 1.7% in the top ten. The TCR comes from a man between 18 and 29 years old in good health. Some clones in this sample may be carry-over from other donors' samples. Sequencing was carried out using naive CD8+ T cells from PBMCs. V usage is TRBV28 and J usage is TRBJ2-1; tentative D call: TRBD2 (6 bases). CDR3 amino acids: CASSWGETSSYNEQFF. The CDR3 bases are TGTGCCAGCAGCTGGGGGGAGACTAGCTCCTACAATGAGCAGTTCTTC.